The sequence of this TCR beta chain was determined in a study of CD8+ T cells in alopecia areata. RNA was extracted and reverse transcribed into cDNA as the sequencing template. Repertoires were generated with immunoSEQ multiplex PCR, while TCRdb's copy carries only in-frame clones and drops some. The repertoire holds 160,000 or so clones, with less than 75% as singletons. CDR1 is LNHDA, CDR2 SQIVND, per germline (reference sequence). The J segment lost 6 bases and the V segment lost 1 base, leaving 2 bases of the junction unmatched. The CDR3 loop spans 14 amino acids. The source is a human donor with alopecia areata. This chain uses TRBV19 with TRBJ1-4, with TRBD1 identical over 7 bases. The source material was CD8+ T cells sorted from blood, sampled at week 0. Here the CDR3 reads CASSIGGGDEKLFF. For the CDR3, the DNA is TGTGCCAGTAGTATAGGAGGGGGCGATGAAAAACTGTTTTTT.